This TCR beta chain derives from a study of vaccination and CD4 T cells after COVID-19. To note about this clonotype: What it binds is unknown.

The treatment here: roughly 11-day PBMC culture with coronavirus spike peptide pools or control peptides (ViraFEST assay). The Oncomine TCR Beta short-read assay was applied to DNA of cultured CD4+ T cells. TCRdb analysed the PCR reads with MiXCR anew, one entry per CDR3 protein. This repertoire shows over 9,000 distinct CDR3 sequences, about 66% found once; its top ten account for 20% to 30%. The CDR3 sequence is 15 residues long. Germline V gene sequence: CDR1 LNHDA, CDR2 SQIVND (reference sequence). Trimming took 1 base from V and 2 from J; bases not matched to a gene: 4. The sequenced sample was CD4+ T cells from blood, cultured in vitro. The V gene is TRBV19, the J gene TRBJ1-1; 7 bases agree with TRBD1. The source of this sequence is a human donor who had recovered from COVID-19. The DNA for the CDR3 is TGTGCCAGTAGTATAGGGACAGGACGAAACACTGAAGCTTTCTTT. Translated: CASSIGTGRNTEAFF.